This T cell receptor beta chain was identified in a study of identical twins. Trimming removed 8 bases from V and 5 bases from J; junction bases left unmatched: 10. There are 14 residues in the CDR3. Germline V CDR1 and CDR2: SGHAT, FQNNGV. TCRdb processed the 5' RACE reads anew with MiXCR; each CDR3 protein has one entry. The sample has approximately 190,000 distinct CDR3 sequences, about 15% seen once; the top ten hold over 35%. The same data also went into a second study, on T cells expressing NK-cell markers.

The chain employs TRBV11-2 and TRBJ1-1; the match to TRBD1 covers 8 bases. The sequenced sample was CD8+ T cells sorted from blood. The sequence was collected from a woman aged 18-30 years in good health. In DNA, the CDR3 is TGTGCCAGCCACCTCCAGGGGGCTGGGACTGAAGCTTTCTTT. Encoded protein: CASHLQGAGTEAFF.